One and the same sample provided the 8 T cell receptor beta chains below, sequenced in a study of T cells after yellow fever vaccination. TCRdb passed the 5' RACE reads through MiXCR, listing each CDR3 protein once. The sample includes approximately 300,000 distinct CDR3 sequences, around 6.8% of them seen just once. The source material was PBMCs, sampled roughly 45 days after the first yellow fever vaccination. The source is a man aged 18-30 years who received the YFV17D yellow fever vaccine.

The chain combines TRBV18 with TRBJ1-1; the D gene is possibly TRBD1 (6 bases). V was shortened by 6 bases and J by 7 bases, with 18 bases between the two germline ends. This CDR3 spans 14 amino acids. CDR1 is KGHSH and CDR2 is LQKENI in the germline V gene. CDR3 nucleotide sequence: TGTGCCAGCTCGCTCGACAGGCCCTACGGTGAAGCTTTCTTT. This sequence encodes CASSLDRPYGEAFF.

The chain employs TRBV29-1 and TRBJ2-3; D call uncertain. The CDR3 extends over 14 amino acids. Between the trimmed V and J ends, which lost 3 bases and 2 bases, there was a span of 12 bases. The germline V gene has CDR1 SQVTM and CDR2 ANQGSEA. The CDR3 DNA reads as TGCAGCGTTGAGAGGTATCCGTCCACAGATACGCAGTATTTT. Protein sequence: CSVERYPSTDTQYF.

This clonotype was seen a handful of times. The chain employs TRBV7-2 and TRBJ2-7; possible D gene TRBD1, 6 bases. V was trimmed by 5 bases and J by 3 bases, leaving 20 bases between them. The CDR3 sequence is 16 residues long. Germline CDR1 and CDR2: SGHTA and FQGNSA. CDR3 bases: TGTGCCAGCAGCGGAGAAGGGGGTCGCCGGGGCTACGAGCAGTACTTC. Translated, it gives CASSGEGGRRGYEQYF.

This clonotype was found many times. Its ends do not fully match the called genes, so a read error is possible. The gene calls are TRBV5-1 and TRBJ2-3, with TRBD2 as a possible D gene (5 bases). The CDR3 contains 12 residues. CDR1 and CDR2 from the germline V gene are SGHRS and YFSETQ. CDR3 protein: CASSPPGDTQYF. The CDR3 nucleotides read TGTGCCAGCTCACCCCCGGGGGATACGCAGTATTTT.

This clonotype was counted only a few times. The chain joins TRBV5-1 to TRBJ2-5; unclear D gene. This CDR3 contains 13 residues. Germline CDR1 SGHRS, CDR2 YFSETQ. Trimming removed 4 bases at V and 1 base at J, with 8 bases between. CDR3 sequence: CASSLSFQETQYF. As DNA, the CDR3 is TGCGCCAGCAGCCTTAGCTTCCAAGAGACCCAGTACTTC.

This clonotype was recorded a few times. This chain connects TRBV7-3 to TRBJ2-4; D gene uncertain. V was pared by 1 base and J by 0 bases, with 10 bases between. The CDR3 loop spans 16 amino acids. In germline, CDR1 is SGHTA, CDR2 FQGTGA. In DNA, the CDR3 is TGTGCCAGCAGCTTAATTAGCAGTCTAGCCAAAAACATTCAGTACTTC. Translating it yields CASSLISSLAKNIQYF.

This clonotype was counted between two and nine times. The J gene is TRBJ2-7, the V gene TRBV15, with unresolved D. CDR3 length: 14 residues. V shed 11 bases and J shed 7 bases, with 24 bases lying between them. The germline V gene has CDR1 LNHNV and CDR2 YYDKDF (reference sequence). The CDR3 coding sequence is TGTGCCCATACCGTGTGGGCGGCCTTACGGGAGCAGTACGTC. Encoded protein: CAHTVWAALREQYV.

The chain carries TRBV6-2 or TRBV6-3 and TRBJ2-7; D possibly uses TRBD1 or TRBD2 (5 bases each). Trimming removed 6 bases from V and 4 bases from J, with 16 bases in between. This CDR3 has 14 residues. The V gene's germline CDR1 is MNHEY and CDR2 SVGEGT. CDR3 sequence: CASSFRDHGYEQYV. The CDR3 DNA reads as TGTGCCAGCAGCTTTCGGGACCACGGGTACGAGCAGTACGTC.